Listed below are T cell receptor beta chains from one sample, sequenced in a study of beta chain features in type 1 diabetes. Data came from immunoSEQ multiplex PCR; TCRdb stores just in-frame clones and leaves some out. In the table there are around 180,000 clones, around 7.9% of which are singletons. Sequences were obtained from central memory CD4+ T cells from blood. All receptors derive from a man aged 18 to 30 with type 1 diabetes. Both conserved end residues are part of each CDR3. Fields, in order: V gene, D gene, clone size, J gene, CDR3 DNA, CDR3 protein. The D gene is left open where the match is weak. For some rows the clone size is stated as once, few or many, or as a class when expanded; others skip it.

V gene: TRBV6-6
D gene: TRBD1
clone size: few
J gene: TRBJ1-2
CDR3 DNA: TGTGCCAGCAGTTACCCGAACAGGGGGCGGGAGTTGGGCTACACCTTC
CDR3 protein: CASSYPNRGRELGYTF

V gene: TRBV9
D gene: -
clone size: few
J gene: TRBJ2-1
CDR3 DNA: TGTGCCAGCAGCTTCCTACGGGGGGCTACGGATGAGCAGTTCTTC
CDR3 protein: CASSFLRGATDEQFF

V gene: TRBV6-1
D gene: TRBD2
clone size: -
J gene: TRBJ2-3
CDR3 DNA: TGTGCCAGCAGTGAAGGGCGACTAGCGGGAACCACAGATACGCAGTATTTT
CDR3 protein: CASSEGRLAGTTDTQYF

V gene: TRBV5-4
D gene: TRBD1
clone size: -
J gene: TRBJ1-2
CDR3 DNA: TGTGCCAGCAGCTCTACCAGGGGGACCTCCTATGGCTACACCTTC
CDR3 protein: CASSSTRGTSYGYTF

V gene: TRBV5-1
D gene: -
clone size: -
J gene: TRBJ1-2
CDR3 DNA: TGCGCCAGCAGCTTGGGAGGGATCGCTGGCTACACCTTC
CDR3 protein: CASSLGGIAGYTF

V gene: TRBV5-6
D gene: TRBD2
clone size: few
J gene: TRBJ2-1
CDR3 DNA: TGTGCCAGCAGCCCCTCACCGGGACTAGCGGACAATGAGCAGTTCTTC
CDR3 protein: CASSPSPGLADNEQFF

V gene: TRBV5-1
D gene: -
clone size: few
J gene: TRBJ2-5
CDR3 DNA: TGCGCCAGCAGCTTGGGGGGCCTGTCCCAAGAGACCCAGTACTTC
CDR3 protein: CASSLGGLSQETQYF

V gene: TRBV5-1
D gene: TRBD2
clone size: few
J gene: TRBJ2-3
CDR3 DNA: TGCGCCAGCAGTAAGGCGGGGGGGACCACAGATACGCAGTATTTT
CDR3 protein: CASSKAGGTTDTQYF

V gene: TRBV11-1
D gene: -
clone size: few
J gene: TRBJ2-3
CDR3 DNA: TGTGCCAGCAGCTTTAGGGGAGATACGCAGTATTTT
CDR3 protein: CASSFRGDTQYF

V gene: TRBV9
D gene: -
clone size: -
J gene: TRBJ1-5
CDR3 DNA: TGTGCCAGCAGCCCATCGGGCCACGGGGATCAGCCCCAGCATTTT
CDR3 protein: CASSPSGHGDQPQHF

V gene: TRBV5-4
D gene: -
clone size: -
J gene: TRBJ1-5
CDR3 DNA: TGTGCCAGCAGCTTGGCTCCAGGGAACAATCAGCCCCAGCATTTT
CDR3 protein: CASSLAPGNNQPQHF

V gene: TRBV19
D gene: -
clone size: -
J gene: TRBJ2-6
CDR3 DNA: TGTGCCAGTAGTATGAAACAGGCTGGGGCCAACGTCCTGACTTTC
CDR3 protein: CASSMKQAGANVLTF

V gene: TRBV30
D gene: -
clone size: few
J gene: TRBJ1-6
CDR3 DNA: TGTGCCTGGACATGGGGGACTACTGGTTCACCCCTCCACTTT
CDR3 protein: CAWTWGTTGSPLHF

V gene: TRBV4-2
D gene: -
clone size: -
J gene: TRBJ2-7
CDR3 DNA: TGTGCCAGCAGCTTGGACTCAGCCACCCAGTACTTC
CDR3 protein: CASSLDSATQYF

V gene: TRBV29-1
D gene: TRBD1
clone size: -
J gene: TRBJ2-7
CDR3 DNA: TGCAGCGTTACCCAACCAGGGGGCGTTTCGCGCGAGCAGTACTTC
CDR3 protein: CSVTQPGGVSREQYF

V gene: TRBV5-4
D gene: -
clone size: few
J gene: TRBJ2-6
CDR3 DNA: TGTGCCAGCAGCCCCAGGGTAGACCCTGGGGCCAACGTCCTGACTTTC
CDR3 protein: CASSPRVDPGANVLTF

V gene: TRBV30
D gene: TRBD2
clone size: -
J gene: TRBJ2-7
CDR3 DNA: TGTGCCTGGAGTGTACATAGACTAGCGGGGTCGTACGAGCAGTACTTC
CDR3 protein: CAWSVHRLAGSYEQYF

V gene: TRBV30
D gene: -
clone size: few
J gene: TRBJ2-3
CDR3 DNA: TGTGCCTGGAGTCAGAGCACAGATACGCAGTATTTT
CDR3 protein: CAWSQSTDTQYF

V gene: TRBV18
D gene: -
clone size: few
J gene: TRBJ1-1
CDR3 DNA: TGTGCCAGCTCACCGACAAGGAATTTGAGAAGGAACACTGAAGCTTTCTTT
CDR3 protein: CASSPTRNLRRNTEAFF

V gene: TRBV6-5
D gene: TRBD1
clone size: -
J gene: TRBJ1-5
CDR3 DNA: TGTGCCAGCAGTGGTCCAGGGGGCACGCAGCCCCAGCATTTT
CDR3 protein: CASSGPGGTQPQHF

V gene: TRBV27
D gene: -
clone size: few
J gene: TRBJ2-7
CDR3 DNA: TGTGCCAGCAGTTTCAGCAGGGCCTACGAGCAGTACTTC
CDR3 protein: CASSFSRAYEQYF

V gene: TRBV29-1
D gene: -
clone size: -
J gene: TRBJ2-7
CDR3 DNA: TGCAGCGTCGTGGAGGGGACAGTACCTCTCGAGCAGTACTTC
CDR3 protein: CSVVEGTVPLEQYF

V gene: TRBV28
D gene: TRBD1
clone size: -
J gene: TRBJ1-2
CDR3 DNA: TGTGCCAGCATTACCGGGACAGGGAGGCATGGCTACACCTTC
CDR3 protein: CASITGTGRHGYTF

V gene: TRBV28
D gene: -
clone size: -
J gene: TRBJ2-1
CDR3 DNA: TGTGCCAGCAGCCTCACTAGGGCTAAGTTCTTC
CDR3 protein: CASSLTRAKFF

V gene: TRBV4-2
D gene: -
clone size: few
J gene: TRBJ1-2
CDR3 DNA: TGTGCCAGCAGCACTTCCCAGGGTTTGGGCTACACCTTC
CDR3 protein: CASSTSQGLGYTF

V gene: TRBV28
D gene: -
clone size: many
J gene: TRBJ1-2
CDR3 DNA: TGTGCCAGCAGTTTATGGCGTACCTTTAATGGCTACACCTTC
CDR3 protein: CASSLWRTFNGYTF

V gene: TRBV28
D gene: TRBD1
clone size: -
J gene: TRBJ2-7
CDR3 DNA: TGTGCCAGCAGAACAGGGGACTACGAGCAGTACTTC
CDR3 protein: CASRTGDYEQYF

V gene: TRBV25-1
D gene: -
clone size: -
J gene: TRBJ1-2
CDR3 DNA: TGTGCCAGCAGTCCGGACGGGACTAACTATGGCTACACCTTC
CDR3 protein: CASSPDGTNYGYTF

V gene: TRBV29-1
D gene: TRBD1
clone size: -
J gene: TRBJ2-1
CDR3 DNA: TGCAGCGTTGAGGGACAGGGTCAAGGGGAGCAGTTCTTC
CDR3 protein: CSVEGQGQGEQFF

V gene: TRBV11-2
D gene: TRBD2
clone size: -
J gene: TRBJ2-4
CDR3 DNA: TGTGCCAGCAGCTCCCTAGCGGGAGGGGGGGTGAACATTCAGTACTTC
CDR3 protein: CASSSLAGGGVNIQYF

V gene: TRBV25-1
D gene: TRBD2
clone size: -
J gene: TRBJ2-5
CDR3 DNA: TGTGCCAGCAGTGCCAGACTAGCGGGAGACGAGACCCAGTACTTC
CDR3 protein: CASSARLAGDETQYF

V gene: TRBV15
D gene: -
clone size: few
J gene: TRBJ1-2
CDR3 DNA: TGTGCCACCGGAGAAGGCTATGGCTACACCTTC
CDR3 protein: CATGEGYGYTF

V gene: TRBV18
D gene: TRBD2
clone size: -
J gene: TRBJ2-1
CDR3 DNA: TGTGCCAGCTCAACTAGCGGTAATTGGGGTGAGCAGTTCTTC
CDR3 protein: CASSTSGNWGEQFF

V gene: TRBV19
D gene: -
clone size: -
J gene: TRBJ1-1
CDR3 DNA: TGTGCCAGTTGCGTCGGGATGAACACTGAAGCTTTCTTT
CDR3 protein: CASCVGMNTEAFF

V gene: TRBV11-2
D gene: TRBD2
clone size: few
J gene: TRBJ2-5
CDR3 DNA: TGTGCCAGCAGCTTGGGACTAGAGCGCGCGTTGGGAGGAGAGACCCAGTACTTC
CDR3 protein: CASSLGLERALGGETQYF

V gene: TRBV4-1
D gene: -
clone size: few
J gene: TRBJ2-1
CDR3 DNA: TGCGCCAGCAGCCAAGATTCGACTAGTCTTGTTAATGAGCAGTTCTTC
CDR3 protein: CASSQDSTSLVNEQFF

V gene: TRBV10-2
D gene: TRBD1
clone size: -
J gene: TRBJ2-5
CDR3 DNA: TGCGCCAGCAGTCAGGGGGCAGCGGAGACCCAGTACTTC
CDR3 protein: CASSQGAAETQYF

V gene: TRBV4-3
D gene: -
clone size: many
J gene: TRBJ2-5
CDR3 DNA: TGCGCCAGCAGCCAAGATGCAGATTCCCAAGAGACCCAGTACTTC
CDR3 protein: CASSQDADSQETQYF

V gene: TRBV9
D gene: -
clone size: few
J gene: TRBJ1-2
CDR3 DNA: TGTGCCAGCAGTCATTGGCCAGACTATGGCTACACCTTC
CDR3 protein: CASSHWPDYGYTF

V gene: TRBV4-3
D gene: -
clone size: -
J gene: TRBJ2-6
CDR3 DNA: TGCGCCAGCAGCCAACCCGGGTCTGGGGCCAACGTCCTGACTTTC
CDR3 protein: CASSQPGSGANVLTF

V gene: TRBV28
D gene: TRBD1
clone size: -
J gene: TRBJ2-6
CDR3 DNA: TGTGCCAGCAGGGAAAGGACAGGGGGCGTGTATGGGGCCAACGTCCTGACTTTC
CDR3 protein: CASRERTGGVYGANVLTF

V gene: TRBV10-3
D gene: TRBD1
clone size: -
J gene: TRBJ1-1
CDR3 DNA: TGTGCCATCAGGAGAGGACAGGGTATCACTGAAGCTTTCTTT
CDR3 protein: CAIRRGQGITEAFF

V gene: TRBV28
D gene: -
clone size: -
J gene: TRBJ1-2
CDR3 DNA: TGTGCCAGCAGTTTTCAGGGCTATGGCTACACCTTC
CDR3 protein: CASSFQGYGYTF

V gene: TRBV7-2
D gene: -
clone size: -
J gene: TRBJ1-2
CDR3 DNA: TGTGCCAGCAGCTACATGACAAATAACTATGGCTACACCTTC
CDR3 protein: CASSYMTNNYGYTF

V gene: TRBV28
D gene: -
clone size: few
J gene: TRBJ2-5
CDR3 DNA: TGTGCCAGCAGTACCCCGGGAGAGGAGACCCAGTACTTC
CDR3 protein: CASSTPGEETQYF

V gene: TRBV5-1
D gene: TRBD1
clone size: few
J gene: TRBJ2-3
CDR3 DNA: TGCGCCAGCAGCTCAAAGGCCCAGACAGGGAGCACAGATACGCAGTATTTT
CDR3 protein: CASSSKAQTGSTDTQYF

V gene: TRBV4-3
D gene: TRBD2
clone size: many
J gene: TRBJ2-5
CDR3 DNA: TGCGCCAGCAGCCGACTAGCGGGGAAAGAGACCCAGTACTTC
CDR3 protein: CASSRLAGKETQYF

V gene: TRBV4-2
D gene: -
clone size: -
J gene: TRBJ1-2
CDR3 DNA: TGTGCCAGCAGCCAAGATCGGCAGGGCAACTATGGCTACACCTTC
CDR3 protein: CASSQDRQGNYGYTF

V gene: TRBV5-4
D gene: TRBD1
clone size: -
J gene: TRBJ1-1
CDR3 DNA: TGTGCCAGCAGGGAGGACAGGGCCCCCACTGAAGCTTTCTTT
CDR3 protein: CASREDRAPTEAFF

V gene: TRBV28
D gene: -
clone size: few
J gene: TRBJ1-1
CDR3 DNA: TGTGCCAGCAGTTTCAGTACAGGGATAGACACTGAAGCTTTCTTT
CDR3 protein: CASSFSTGIDTEAFF

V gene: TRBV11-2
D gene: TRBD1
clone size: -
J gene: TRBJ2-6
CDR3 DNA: TGTGCCAGCAGCTCGGGACAGGGGGCGCTTGGGGCCAACGTCCTGACTTTC
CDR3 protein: CASSSGQGALGANVLTF

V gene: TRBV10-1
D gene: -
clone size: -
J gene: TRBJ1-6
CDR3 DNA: TGCGCCAGGCCTCCAGGGCAGCCAAATTCACCCCTCCACTTT
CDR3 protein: CARPPGQPNSPLHF